The 28 T cell receptor beta chains given below trace back to one sample, sequenced in a study of shared clonotypes between healthy human individuals (dated by TCRdb to the early 2020s). CD8 naive samples consisted of CD45RO-negative cells that were positively selected for CCR7, yielding a CD45RA+CCR7+ population without TemRA cells. Library prep was done by the immunoSEQ multiplex PCR assay. The table was pulled from immuneACCESS by TCRdb, which kept in-frame rearrangements only. Such tables lose some clones; where checked, under half of the loss comes from unresolved V genes, and the rest has no known cause. The sample contains 550,000 to 650,000 clones, about 95% of them found a single time. The ten largest clones take up about 0.11% of the sample. Sequences were obtained from naive CD8+ T cells sorted from blood. Per the publication, the cell subset or site label means: CD45RA+CCR7+. These TCRs come from a woman aged 25 to 45 in good health.

Concerning this clone: This same CDR3 is encoded by further DNA sequences in the sample. V gene TRBV11-2 combines with J gene TRBJ2-3; the D is unclear. With 1 base removed from V and 0 bases from J, the gap between germline ends came to 5 bases. CDR3 length: 14 amino acids. Germline CDR1 reads SGHAT; CDR2 reads FQNNGV. DNA for the CDR3: TGTGCCAGCAGCTTAGTGGCAAGCACAGATACGCAGTATTTT. This encodes CASSLVASTDTQYF.

The chain is built from TRBV29-1 and TRBJ1-2, with TRBD1 matching over 8 bases. V was clipped by 6 bases and J by 6 bases; unmatched bases: 9. Per germline, CDR1 SQVTM and CDR2 ANQGSEA. The CDR3 sequence is 13 residues long. As DNA, the CDR3 is TGCAGCGTCGGACAGGGTCAAGTTGATGGCTACACCTTC. Protein sequence: CSVGQGQVDGYTF.

V is TRBV28 and J is TRBJ2-1, with a possible D match to TRBD1 (5 bases). Germline values: CDR1 MDHEN, CDR2 SYDVKM. This CDR3 is built from 15 residues. Deletions cut 6 bases from V and 1 base from J, with 13 bases between. The DNA for the CDR3 is TGTGCCAGCAGCCGGCCGACAGAATCCTACAATGAGCAGTTCTTC. Its translation is CASSRPTESYNEQFF. The complete variable domain, with remaining parts taken from reference TRBV28 and TRBJ2-1, reads DVKVTQSSRYLVKRTGEKVFLECVQDMDHENMFWYRQDPGLGLRLIYFSYDVKMKEKGDIPEGYSVSREKKERFSLILESASTNQTSMYLCASSRPTESYNEQFFGPGTRLTVL.

This clone is a singleton in its sample. The V gene is TRBV10-3, the J gene TRBJ1-3; D is unresolved. CDR1 and CDR2 (germline): ENHRY, SYGVKD. Trimming left V 10 bases short and J 2 bases short, with 15 bases between. This CDR3 region has 14 residues. The CDR3: CATHGRLPGNTIYF. The CDR3 DNA is TGTGCCACCCACGGGCGGTTGCCTGGAAACACCATATATTTT.

This sequence joins TRBV19 and TRBJ2-1; the D is unclear. V gave up 5 bases and J gave up 0 bases, with 11 bases separating them. This CDR3 comprises 15 residues. The V gene's germline CDR1 is LNHDA and CDR2 SQIVND (reference sequence). This chain's CDR3 is CASSVRSVSYNEQFF. The CDR3 nucleotides are TGTGCCAGTAGTGTTCGATCGGTCTCCTACAATGAGCAGTTCTTC. Supplemented by reference TRBV19 and TRBJ2-1, the full variable domain reads DGGITQSPKYLFRKEGQNVTLSCEQNLNHDAMYWYRQDPGQGLRLIYYSQIVNDFQKGDIAEGYSVSREKKESFPLTVTSAQKNPTAFYLCASSVRSVSYNEQFFGPGTRLTVL.

J is TRBJ2-7 and V is TRBV4-1; D gene ambiguous. Looked up from germline, CDR1 is MGHRA and CDR2 is YSYEKL. The V end lost 0 bases, the J end lost 3 bases, and 9 bases lay between the germline ends. This CDR3 has 14 residues. The CDR3 DNA reads TGCGCCAGCAGCCAAGATATGTCGTTCTACGAGCAGTACTTC. Amino acids: CASSQDMSFYEQYF.

The V and J genes are TRBV5-4 and TRBJ2-7; no firm D call. CDR3 length: 12 residues. Looked up from germline, CDR1 is SGHNT and CDR2 is YYREEE (reference sequence). Trimming took off 4 bases at V and 4 bases at J, with 9 bases between the two ends. The CDR3 sequence: CASSAEQYEQYF. The CDR3 bases are TGTGCCAGCAGCGCCGAGCAGTACGAGCAGTACTTC.

This chain links TRBV5-1 with TRBJ2-7; D possibly corresponds to TRBD2 (6 bases). Trimming took off 4 bases at V and 2 bases at J, with 16 bases between the two ends. There are 15 residues in the CDR3. CDR1 is SGHRS and CDR2 is YFSETQ in the germline V gene. CDR3 protein: CASSGGRDSTYEQYF. In DNA form, the CDR3 reads TGCGCCAGCAGCGGTGGCAGGGACTCTACCTACGAGCAGTACTTC.

The chain links TRBV5-6 to TRBJ1-5, with TRBD1 identical over 9 bases. CDR1 is SGHDT and CDR2 is YYEEEE in the germline V gene. This CDR3 comprises 15 residues. Trimming at V came to 2 bases and at J to 7 bases, leaving 7 bases not matched to a gene. The CDR3 sequence: CASSFRQGVGQPQHF. In DNA form, the CDR3 reads TGTGCCAGCAGCTTCCGACAGGGGGTTGGACAGCCCCAGCATTTT.

The chain uses TRBV27 and TRBJ2-7; D unclear. The CDR3 extends over 13 amino acids. CDR1 MNHEY and CDR2 SMNVEV come from the germline V gene (reference sequence). V shed 8 bases and J shed 3 bases, with 14 bases lying between them. The CDR3 is CASRPAGSYEQYF. The CDR3 DNA reads TGTGCCAGCCGACCGGCCGGCAGCTACGAGCAGTACTTC.

The chain has TRBV7-9 and TRBJ2-5, with unresolved D. The end of the DNA aligns better with TRBJ2-7, so the J call may be wrong. This CDR3 spans 13 amino acids. Germline V gives CDR1 SEHNR, CDR2 FQNEAQ (reference sequence). This CDR3 reads CASQLNGRYEQYF. The CDR3 bases are TGTGCCAGCCAGCTTAATGGCCGCTACGAGCAGTACTTC.

This rearrangement joins TRBV5-4 to TRBJ2-7, with 8 bases matching TRBD1. In germline, CDR1 is SGHNT, CDR2 YYREEE (reference sequence). The CDR3 loop spans 13 amino acids. Trimming cost V 5 bases and J 7 bases; bases outside gene matches: 8. Written as DNA, the CDR3 is TGTGCCAGCAGTGAGTCAGGGGGCCGGGAGCAGTACTTC. It translates to CASSESGGREQYF.

Remarks on this clone: The sample carries other DNA sequences with the same CDR3. This chain connects TRBV9 to TRBJ2-6; D gene unclear. Trimming pared 0 bases from V and 0 bases from J, leaving 4 bases between. Germline CDR1 SGDLS, CDR2 YYNGEE. The CDR3 totals 15 residues. The CDR3 loop reads CASSVGSSGANVLTF. The CDR3 DNA follows: TGTGCCAGCAGCGTAGGGAGCTCTGGGGCCAACGTCCTGACTTTC.

The chain combines TRBV7-8 with TRBJ2-7, with 7 bases identical to TRBD1. Trimming took 1 base from V and 7 from J; bases not matched to a gene: 10. Germline values: CDR1 SGHVS, CDR2 FQNEAQ. This CDR3 comprises 15 residues. The CDR3 loop is CASSLDRGPFGEQYF. The CDR3 DNA reads as TGTGCCAGCAGCTTAGACAGGGGACCTTTTGGGGAGCAGTACTTC.

The J gene is TRBJ2-7, the V gene TRBV5-1; D is unresolved. Trimming took 5 bases from V and 3 from J, leaving 15 bases between them. This CDR3 contains 14 residues. Germline V gene sequence: CDR1 SGHRS, CDR2 YFSETQ. The CDR3 sequence: CASSSALANYEQYF. The CDR3 DNA reads TGCGCCAGCAGTTCAGCGCTCGCTAACTACGAGCAGTACTTC.

The chain recombines TRBV5-8 with TRBJ1-1; possibly TRBD1 for D (6 bases). The germline gives CDR1 SGHTS, CDR2 YDEGEE. The length of the CDR3 is 15 residues. V was pared by 4 bases and J by 4 bases, with 17 bases between. The chain's CDR3 is CASSPINRVVTEAFF. DNA for the CDR3: TGTGCCAGCAGCCCTATCAACAGGGTTGTCACTGAAGCTTTCTTT.

This chain's CDR3 is CASRTRTGLYGYTF. For the CDR3, the DNA is TGTGCCAGCAGGACCAGGACAGGCCTCTATGGCTACACCTTC. The chain combines TRBV27 with TRBJ1-2; TRBD1 matches 7 bases. The trim removed 6 bases at V and 4 bases at J, leaving 8 bases unmatched. The germline V gene encodes CDR1 MNHEY and CDR2 SMNVEV (reference sequence). The CDR3 extends over 14 amino acids.

V is TRBV6-6 and J is TRBJ2-1; D gene uncertain. The CDR3 is 15 amino acids. Trimming removed 2 bases from V and 0 bases from J, with 8 bases in between. CDR1 and CDR2 from the germline V gene are MNHNY and SVGAGI (reference sequence). The CDR3 region is CASSYRTDSYNEQFF. Written as DNA, the CDR3 is TGTGCCAGCAGTTACCGAACGGACTCCTACAATGAGCAGTTCTTC.

The chain recombines TRBV7-2 with TRBJ2-1; D uncertain. The CDR3 extends over 15 amino acids. Germline values: CDR1 SGHTA, CDR2 FQGNSA. V lost 5 bases and J 0 bases, leaving 11 bases between the germline ends. Written as DNA, the CDR3 is TGTGCCAGCAGCCCGGGCAGGAGCTCCTACAATGAGCAGTTCTTC. Translation: CASSPGRSSYNEQFF. Combining the CDR3 with reference TRBV7-2 and TRBJ2-1 gives the whole variable domain GAGVSQSPSNKVTEKGKDVELRCDPISGHTALYWYRQSLGQGLEFLIYFQGNSAPDKSGLPSDRFSAERTGGSVSTLTIQRTQQEDSAVYLCASSPGRSSYNEQFFGPGTRLTVL.

The chain joins TRBV9 to TRBJ1-3, with D unresolved. CDR1 and CDR2 from the germline V gene are SGDLS and YYNGEE. There are 15 residues in the CDR3. The germline V and J ends were trimmed by 0 bases and 0 bases, with 7 bases remaining between them. The CDR3 is CASSVDGYSGNTIYF. DNA for the CDR3: TGTGCCAGCAGCGTAGACGGATACTCTGGAAACACCATATATTTT.

The J gene is TRBJ2-7, the V gene TRBV27; D call uncertain. CDR1 and CDR2 (germline): MNHEY, SMNVEV (reference sequence). V lost 3 bases, J lost 5 bases, and 14 bases lay in between. The CDR3 length is 14 residues. CDR3 coding DNA: TGTGCCAGCAGTTTTGGAACCACCCGGGACGAGCAGTACTTC. Its protein product is CASSFGTTRDEQYF.

The V call is TRBV28, the J call TRBJ1-5; D is unresolved. V gave up 5 bases and J gave up 3 bases, with 17 bases separating them. CDR3 size: 16 residues. Germline lookup yields CDR1 MDHEN and CDR2 SYDVKM. The CDR3 sequence is CASSRARRGPNQPQHF. The CDR3 nucleotides read TGTGCCAGCAGTCGGGCCCGACGAGGGCCCAATCAGCCCCAGCATTTT.

The chain combines TRBV27 with TRBJ2-1; the match to TRBD2 covers 8 bases. CDR3 size: 16 residues. Trimming removed 3 bases from V and 6 bases from J; junction bases left unmatched: 10. CDR1 and CDR2 (germline): MNHEY, SMNVEV (reference sequence). CDR3 bases: TGTGCCAGCAGTTTGGGGCCCGGGACTAGTCCCAATGAGCAGTTCTTC. This codes for CASSLGPGTSPNEQFF.

This chain connects TRBV5-8 to TRBJ1-1, with unresolved D. From germline, CDR1 is SGHTS and CDR2 YDEGEE. V was shortened by 0 bases and J by 6 bases, with 18 bases between the two germline ends. The CDR3 loop spans 16 amino acids. The CDR3 reads CASSLALRTGVPEAFF. CDR3 nucleotides: TGTGCCAGCAGCTTGGCCTTGCGGACCGGCGTGCCTGAAGCTTTCTTT.

This chain connects TRBV6-1 to TRBJ2-7; D may be TRBD2 (5 bases). CDR1 is MNHNS, CDR2 SASEGT, per germline. This CDR3 region has 16 residues. V gave up 0 bases and J gave up 0 bases, with 12 bases separating them. CDR3 DNA sequence: TGTGCCAGCAGTGAAGCCAGGTTCAGCGGCTCCTACGAGCAGTACTTC. Protein product: CASSEARFSGSYEQYF.

This clone showed up just once. Here the CDR3 reads CASSLLKVDIQYF. CDR3 sequence (DNA): TGCGCCAGCAGCTTACTCAAGGTGGACATTCAGTACTTC. The chain uses TRBV5-1 and TRBJ2-4; D unclear. The germline CDR1 and CDR2 sequences are SGHRS and YFSETQ. V gave up 2 bases and J gave up 8 bases, with 11 bases separating them. The CDR3 extends over 13 amino acids.

On this clone itself: The same CDR3 can be traced to other DNA sequences in this sample. The chain employs TRBV19 and TRBJ2-3; TRBD1 might be the D (6 bases). V shed 3 bases and J shed 0 bases, with 10 bases lying between them. This CDR3 comprises 15 residues. The germline gives CDR1 LNHDA, CDR2 SQIVND (reference sequence). In DNA form, the CDR3 reads TGTGCCAGTAGTATTTCGCAGGGGAGCACAGATACGCAGTATTTT. Protein sequence: CASSISQGSTDTQYF.

The J gene is TRBJ1-1, the V gene TRBV4-1; TRBD1 is a possible D gene (5 bases). The ends were cut back, 0 bases at V and 3 bases at J, with 11 bases in the middle. There are 15 residues in the CDR3. The V gene's germline CDR1 is MGHRA and CDR2 YSYEKL. In nucleotides, the CDR3 is TGCGCCAGCAGCCAAGATGGGGACTTATACACTGAAGCTTTCTTT. It translates to CASSQDGDLYTEAFF.